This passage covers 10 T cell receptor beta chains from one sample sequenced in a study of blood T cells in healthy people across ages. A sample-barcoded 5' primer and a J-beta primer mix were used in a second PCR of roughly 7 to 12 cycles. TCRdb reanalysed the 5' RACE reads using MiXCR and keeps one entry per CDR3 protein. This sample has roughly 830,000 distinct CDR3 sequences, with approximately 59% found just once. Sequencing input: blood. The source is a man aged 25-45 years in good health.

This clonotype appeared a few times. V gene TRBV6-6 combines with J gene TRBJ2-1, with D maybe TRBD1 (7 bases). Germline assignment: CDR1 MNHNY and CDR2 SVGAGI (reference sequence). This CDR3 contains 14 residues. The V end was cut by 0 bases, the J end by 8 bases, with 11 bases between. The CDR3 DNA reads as TGTGCCAGCAGTTACTCGGGACAGCGGGATGAGCAGTTCTTC. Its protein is CASSYSGQRDEQFF.

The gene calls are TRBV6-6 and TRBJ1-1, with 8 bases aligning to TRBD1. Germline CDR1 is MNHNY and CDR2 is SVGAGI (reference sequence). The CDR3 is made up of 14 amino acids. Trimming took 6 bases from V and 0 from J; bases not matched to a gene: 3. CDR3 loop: CASRQGVMNTEAFF. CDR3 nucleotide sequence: TGTGCCAGCAGACAGGGGGTCATGAACACTGAAGCTTTCTTT.

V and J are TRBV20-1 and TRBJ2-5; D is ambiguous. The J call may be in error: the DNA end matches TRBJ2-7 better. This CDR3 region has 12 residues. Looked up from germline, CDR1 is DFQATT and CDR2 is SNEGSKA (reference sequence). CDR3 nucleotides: TGCAGTGCTAGTAGGCAGGATTACGAGCAGTACTTC. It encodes CSASRQDYEQYF.

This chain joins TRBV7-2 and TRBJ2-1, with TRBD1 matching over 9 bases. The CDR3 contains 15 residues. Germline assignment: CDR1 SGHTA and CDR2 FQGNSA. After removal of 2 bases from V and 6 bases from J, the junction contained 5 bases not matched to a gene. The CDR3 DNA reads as TGTGCCAGCAGCTTATTGGGACAGGGCGTCAATGAGCAGTTCTTC. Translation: CASSLLGQGVNEQFF.

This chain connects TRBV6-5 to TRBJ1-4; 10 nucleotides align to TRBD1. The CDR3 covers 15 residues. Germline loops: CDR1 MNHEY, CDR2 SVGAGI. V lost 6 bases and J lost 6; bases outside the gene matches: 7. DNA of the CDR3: TGTGCCAGCAGCCACTGGGGGACAGGGGATGAAAAACTGTTTTTT. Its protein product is CASSHWGTGDEKLFF.

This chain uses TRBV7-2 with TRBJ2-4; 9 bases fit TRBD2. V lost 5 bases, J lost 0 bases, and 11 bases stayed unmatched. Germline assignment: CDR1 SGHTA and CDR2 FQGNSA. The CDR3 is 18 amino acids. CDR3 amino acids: CASSVDGLALLAKNIQYF. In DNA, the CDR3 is TGTGCCAGCAGCGTAGATGGACTAGCGTTACTAGCCAAAAACATTCAGTACTTC. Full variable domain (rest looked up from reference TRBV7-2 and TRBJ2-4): GAGVSQSPSNKVTEKGKDVELRCDPISGHTALYWYRQSLGQGLEFLIYFQGNSAPDKSGLPSDRFSAERTGGSVSTLTIQRTQQEDSAVYLCASSVDGLALLAKNIQYFGAGTRLSVL.

CDR3: CASSPRRGATYEQYF. The CDR3 DNA sequence: TGTGCCAGCAGCCCCCGACGGGGGGCTACCTACGAGCAGTACTTC. V is TRBV12-3 or TRBV12-4 and J is TRBJ2-7; D might be TRBD2 (7 bases). This CDR3 has 15 residues. V was clipped by 6 bases and J by 2 bases, with 17 bases between them.

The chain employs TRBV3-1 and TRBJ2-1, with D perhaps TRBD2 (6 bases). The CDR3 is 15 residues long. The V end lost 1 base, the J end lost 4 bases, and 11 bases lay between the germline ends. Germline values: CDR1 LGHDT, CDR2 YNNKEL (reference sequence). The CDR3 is CASSQARTIYNEQFF. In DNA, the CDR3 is TGTGCCAGCAGCCAAGCTCGGACTATTTACAATGAGCAGTTCTTC.

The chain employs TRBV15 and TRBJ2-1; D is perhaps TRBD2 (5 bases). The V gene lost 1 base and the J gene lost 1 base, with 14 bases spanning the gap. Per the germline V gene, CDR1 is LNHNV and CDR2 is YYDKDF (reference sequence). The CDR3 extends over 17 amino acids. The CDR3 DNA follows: TGTGCCACCAGCAGAGTGAAGGGCGGGTATTCCTACAATGAGCAGTTCTTC. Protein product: CATSRVKGGYSYNEQFF.

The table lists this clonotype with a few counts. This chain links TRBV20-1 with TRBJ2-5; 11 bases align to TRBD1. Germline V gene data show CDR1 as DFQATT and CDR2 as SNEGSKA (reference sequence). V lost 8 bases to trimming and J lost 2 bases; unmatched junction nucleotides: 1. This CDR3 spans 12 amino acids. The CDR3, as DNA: TGCAGTAGGGACAGGGGGCAAGAGACCCAGTACTTC. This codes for CSRDRGQETQYF.